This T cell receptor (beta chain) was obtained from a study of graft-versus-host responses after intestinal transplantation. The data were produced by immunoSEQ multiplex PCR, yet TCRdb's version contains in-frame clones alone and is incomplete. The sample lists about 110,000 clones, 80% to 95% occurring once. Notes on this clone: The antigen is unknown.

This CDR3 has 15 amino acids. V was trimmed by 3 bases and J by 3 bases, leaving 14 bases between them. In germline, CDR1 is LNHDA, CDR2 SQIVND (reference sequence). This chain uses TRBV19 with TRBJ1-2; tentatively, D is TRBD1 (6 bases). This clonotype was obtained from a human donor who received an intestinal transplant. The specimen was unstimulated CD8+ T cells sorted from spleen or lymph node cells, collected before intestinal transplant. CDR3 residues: CASSMQRQDHYGYTF. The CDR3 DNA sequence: TGTGCCAGTAGTATGCAAAGACAGGACCACTATGGCTACACCTTC.